This T cell receptor beta chain stems from a study of blood T cell repertoires in COVID-19. Germline assignment: CDR1 SGHVS and CDR2 FQNEAQ. The CDR3 totals 15 residues. The ends were cut back, 1 base at V and 7 bases at J, with 14 bases in the middle. Participant age was 18 to 89 years, and participants resided in around 24 US areas. Participants had their cohort set by participant-reported clinical history. Under the authors' procedure: Amplification from reference gene primers served as the basis for estimated nucleated cell counts. Here immunoSEQ multiplex PCR was the method, and the copy in TCRdb shows in-frame clones only, minus some. V, J and clone size are taken as reported in that table, and D and trimming were inferred from the DNA itself. Among hundreds of thousands of clones listed, approximately 88% were seen once.

This TCR was recovered from a woman aged 30 to 39 with acute COVID-19. The rearrangement joins TRBV7-8 to TRBJ2-1; possibly TRBD2 for D (7 bases). The sequenced material came from PBMCs or T cells enriched from blood (not recorded which). CDR3 sequence: CASSLVGGPENEQFF. CDR3 DNA sequence: TGTGCCAGCAGCTTAGTGGGGGGGCCGGAAAATGAGCAGTTCTTC.